Given below is one T cell receptor (beta chain) in context. The sample is drawn from a study of blood T cell repertoires in COVID-19. The CDR3 length is 17 residues. V dropped 0 bases and J dropped 3 bases, with 18 bases sitting between them. Germline V gives CDR1 SGDLS, CDR2 YYNGEE. This table comes from immunoSEQ multiplex PCR, and its TCRdb copy is limited to in-frame clones, with some not included. Of some 200,000 clones in the sample, less than 90% were seen once. Sequencing input: peripheral blood. The chain recombines TRBV9 with TRBJ1-2, with D perhaps TRBD1 (6 bases). The origin of this receptor is a woman aged 60-75 years with COVID-19, enrolled during active disease. The CDR3 sequence is CASSVAILTGSYYGYTF. CDR3 in DNA: TGTGCCAGCAGCGTAGCGATACTGACAGGTAGCTACTATGGCTACACCTTC.